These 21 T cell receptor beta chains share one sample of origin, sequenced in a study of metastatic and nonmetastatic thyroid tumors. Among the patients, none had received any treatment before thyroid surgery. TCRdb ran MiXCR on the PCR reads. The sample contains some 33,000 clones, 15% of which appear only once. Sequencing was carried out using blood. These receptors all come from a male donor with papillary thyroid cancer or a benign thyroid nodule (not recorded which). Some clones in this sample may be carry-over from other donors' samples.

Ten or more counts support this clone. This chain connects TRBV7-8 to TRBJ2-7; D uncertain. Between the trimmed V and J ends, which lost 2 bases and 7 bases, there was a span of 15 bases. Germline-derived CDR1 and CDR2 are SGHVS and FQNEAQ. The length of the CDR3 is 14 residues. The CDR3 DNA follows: TGTGCCAGCAGCTTACCAGGCCCGCAGACGGAGCAGTACTTC. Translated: CASSLPGPQTEQYF.

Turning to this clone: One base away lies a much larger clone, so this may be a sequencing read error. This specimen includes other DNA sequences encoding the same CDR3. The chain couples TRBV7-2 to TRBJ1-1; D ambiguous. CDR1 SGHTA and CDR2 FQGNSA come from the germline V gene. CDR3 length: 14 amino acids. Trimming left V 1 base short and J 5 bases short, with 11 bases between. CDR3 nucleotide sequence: TGTGCCAGCAGCTTAGTGGGTGAGGGAACTGAAGCTTTCTTT. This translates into CASSLVGEGTEAFF.

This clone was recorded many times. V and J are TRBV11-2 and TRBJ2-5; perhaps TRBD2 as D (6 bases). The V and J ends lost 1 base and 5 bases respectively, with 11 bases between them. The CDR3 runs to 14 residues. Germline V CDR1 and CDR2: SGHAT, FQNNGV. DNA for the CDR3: TGTGCCAGCAGCTTAGCGGGAGTTAGGGAGACCCAGTACTTC. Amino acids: CASSLAGVRETQYF.

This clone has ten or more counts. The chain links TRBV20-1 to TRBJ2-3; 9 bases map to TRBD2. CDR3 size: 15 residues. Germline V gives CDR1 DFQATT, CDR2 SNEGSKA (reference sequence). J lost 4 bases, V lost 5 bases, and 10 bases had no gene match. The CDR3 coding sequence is TGCAGTGCTCCCGGGGCGGGAGGGGGTTCAGATACGCAGTATTTT. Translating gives CSAPGAGGGSDTQYF.

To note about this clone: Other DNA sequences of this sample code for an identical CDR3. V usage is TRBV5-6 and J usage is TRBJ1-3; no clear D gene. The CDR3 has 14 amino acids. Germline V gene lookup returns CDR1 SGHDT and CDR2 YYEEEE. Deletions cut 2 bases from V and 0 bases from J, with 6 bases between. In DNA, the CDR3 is TGTGCCAGCAGCTTAATGGGCTCTGGAAACACCATATATTTT. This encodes CASSLMGSGNTIYF. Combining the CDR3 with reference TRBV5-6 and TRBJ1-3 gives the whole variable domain DAGVTQSPTHLIKTRGQQVTLRCSPKSGHDTVSWYQQALGQGPQFIFQYYEEEERQRGNFPDRFSGHQFPNYSSELNVNALLLGDSALYLCASSLMGSGNTIYFGEGSWLTVV.

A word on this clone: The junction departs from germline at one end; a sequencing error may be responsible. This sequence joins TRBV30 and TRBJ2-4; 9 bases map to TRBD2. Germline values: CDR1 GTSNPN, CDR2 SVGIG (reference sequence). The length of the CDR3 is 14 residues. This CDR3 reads CAWSGGGDENIHYF. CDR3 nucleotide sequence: TGTGCCTGGAGTGGCGGGGGGGATGAAAACATTCATTACTTC.

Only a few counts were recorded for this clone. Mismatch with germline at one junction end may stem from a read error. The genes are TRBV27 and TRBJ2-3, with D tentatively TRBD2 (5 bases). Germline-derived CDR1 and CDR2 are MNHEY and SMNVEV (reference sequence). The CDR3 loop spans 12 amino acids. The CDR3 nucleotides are TGTGCCAGCAGTCTACTGGAGGATACGAAGTATTTT. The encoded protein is CASSLLEDTKYF.

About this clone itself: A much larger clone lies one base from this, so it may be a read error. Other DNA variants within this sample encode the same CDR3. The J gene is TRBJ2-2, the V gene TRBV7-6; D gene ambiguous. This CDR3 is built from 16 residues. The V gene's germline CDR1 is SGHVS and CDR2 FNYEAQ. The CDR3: CASSLLRAENTGELFF. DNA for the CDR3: TGTGCAAGCAGCTTACTAAGGGCGGAGAACACCGGGGAGCTGTTTTTT.

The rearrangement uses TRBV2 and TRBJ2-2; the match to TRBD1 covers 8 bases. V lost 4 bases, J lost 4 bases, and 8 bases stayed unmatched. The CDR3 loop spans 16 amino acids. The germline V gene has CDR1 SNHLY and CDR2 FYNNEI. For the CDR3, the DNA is TGTGCCAGCAGTGTCAAGGGACAGGCTTTCACCGGGGAGCTGTTTTTT. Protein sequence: CASSVKGQAFTGELFF.

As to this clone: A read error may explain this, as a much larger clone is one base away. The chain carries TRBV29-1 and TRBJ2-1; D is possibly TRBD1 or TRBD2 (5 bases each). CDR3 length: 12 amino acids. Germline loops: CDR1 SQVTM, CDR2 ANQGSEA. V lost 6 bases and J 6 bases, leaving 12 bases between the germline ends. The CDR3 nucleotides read TGCAGCGTCAGGAAGGGGACCAATGAGCAGTTCTTC. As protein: CSVRKGTNEQFF.

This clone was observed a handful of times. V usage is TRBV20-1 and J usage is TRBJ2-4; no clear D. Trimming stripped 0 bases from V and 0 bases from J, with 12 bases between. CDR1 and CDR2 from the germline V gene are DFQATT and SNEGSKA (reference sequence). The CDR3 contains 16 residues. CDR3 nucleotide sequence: TGCAGTGCTAGAGATTCCGGAAAGCTAGCCAAAAACATTCAGTACTTC. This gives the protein CSARDSGKLAKNIQYF.

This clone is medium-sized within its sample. The CDR3 DNA is TGTGCCAGCAGTAGGGACAGGGGGTCCCACGAGCAGTACTTC. Encoded protein: CASSRDRGSHEQYF. V is TRBV6-1 and J is TRBJ2-7, with 11 nucleotides matching TRBD1. The V gene's germline CDR1 is MNHNS and CDR2 SASEGT. J was trimmed by 5 bases and V by 5 bases; bases with no gene match: 5. CDR3 length: 14 amino acids.

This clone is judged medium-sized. The CDR3 reads CASRRDSPASYGYTF. In DNA, the CDR3 is TGTGCCAGCAGGAGGGACAGCCCCGCGAGCTATGGCTACACCTTC. The chain recombines TRBV6-1 with TRBJ1-2; 7 positions match TRBD1. The germline CDR1 and CDR2 sequences are MNHNS and SASEGT. V gave up 6 bases and J gave up 4 bases; unmatched junction bases: 11. CDR3 length equals 15 residues.

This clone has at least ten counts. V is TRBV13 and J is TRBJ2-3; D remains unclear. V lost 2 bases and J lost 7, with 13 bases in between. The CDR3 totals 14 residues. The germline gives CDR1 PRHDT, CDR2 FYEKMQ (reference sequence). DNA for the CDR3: TGTGCCAGCAGCTTACGTGGGGTGGTTAATACGCAGTATTTT. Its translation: CASSLRGVVNTQYF.

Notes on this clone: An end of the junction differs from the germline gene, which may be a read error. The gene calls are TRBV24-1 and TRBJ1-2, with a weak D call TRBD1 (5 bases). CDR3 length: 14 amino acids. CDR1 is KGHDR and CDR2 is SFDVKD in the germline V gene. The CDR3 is CATSERGQVYVYTF. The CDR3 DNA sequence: TGTGCTACCAGTGAACGAGGACAAGTCTATGTCTACACCTTC.

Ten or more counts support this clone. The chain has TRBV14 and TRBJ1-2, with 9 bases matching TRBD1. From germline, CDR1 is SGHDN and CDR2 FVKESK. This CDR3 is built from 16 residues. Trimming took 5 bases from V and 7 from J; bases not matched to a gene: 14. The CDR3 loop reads CASSSGTGTIESGYTF. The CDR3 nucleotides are TGTGCCAGCAGCTCCGGGACAGGGACTATCGAGAGTGGCTACACCTTC. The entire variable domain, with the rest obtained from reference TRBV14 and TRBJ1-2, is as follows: EAGVTQFPSHSVIEKGQTVTLRCDPISGHDNLYWYRRVMGKEIKFLLHFVKESKQDESGMPNNRFLAERTGGTYSTLKVQPAELEDSGVYFCASSSGTGTIESGYTFGSGTRLTVV.

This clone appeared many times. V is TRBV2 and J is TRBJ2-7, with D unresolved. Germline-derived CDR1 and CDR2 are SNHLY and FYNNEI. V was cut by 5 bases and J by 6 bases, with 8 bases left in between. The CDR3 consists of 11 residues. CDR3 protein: CASSLSGEQYF. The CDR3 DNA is TGTGCCAGCAGTTTATCTGGCGAGCAGTACTTC.

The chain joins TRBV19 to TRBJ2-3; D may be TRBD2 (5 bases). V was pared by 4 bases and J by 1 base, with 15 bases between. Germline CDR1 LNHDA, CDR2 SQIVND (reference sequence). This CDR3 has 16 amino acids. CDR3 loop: CASSKRDGPCTDTQYF. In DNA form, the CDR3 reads TGTGCCAGTAGTAAACGGGATGGCCCGTGCACAGATACGCAGTATTTT.

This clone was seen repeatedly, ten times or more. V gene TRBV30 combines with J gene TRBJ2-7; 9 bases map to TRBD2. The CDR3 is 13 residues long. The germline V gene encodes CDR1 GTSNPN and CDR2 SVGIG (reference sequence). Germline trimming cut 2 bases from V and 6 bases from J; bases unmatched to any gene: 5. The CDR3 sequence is CAWSKAGGGEQYF. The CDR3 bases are TGTGCCTGGAGTAAAGCGGGAGGCGGCGAGCAGTACTTC.

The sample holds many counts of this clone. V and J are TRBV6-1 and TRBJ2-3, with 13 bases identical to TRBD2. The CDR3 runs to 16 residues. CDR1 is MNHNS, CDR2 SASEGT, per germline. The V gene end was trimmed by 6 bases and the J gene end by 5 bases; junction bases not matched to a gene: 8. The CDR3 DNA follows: TGTGCCAGCAGGGGGAGGACTAGCGGGAGTGGAGATACGCAGTATTTT. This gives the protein CASRGRTSGSGDTQYF.

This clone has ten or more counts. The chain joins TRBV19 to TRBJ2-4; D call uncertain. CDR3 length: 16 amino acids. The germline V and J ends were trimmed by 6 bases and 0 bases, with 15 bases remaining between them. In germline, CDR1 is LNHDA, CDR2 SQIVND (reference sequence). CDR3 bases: TGTGCCAGTAGGGGGATAAACAGTTTAGCCAAAAACATTCAGTACTTC. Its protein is CASRGINSLAKNIQYF.